What follows are 22 T cell receptor beta chains derived from one specimen sequenced in a study of CD8+CD57+ T cells in acquired aplastic anemia. TCR beta VDJ and CDR3 were profiled, and genomic DNA was the template. TCRdb redid the calling of the reads with MiXCR, one entry per CDR3 protein. The sample holds more than 150,000 distinct CDR3 sequences, less than 65% seen once. Source material: sorted CD4+, CD8+, or CD8+CD57+ T cells (not recorded which) from PBMCs. These receptors were taken from a human donor with severe aplastic anemia or a healthy control (not recorded which).

V gene TRBV12-3 or TRBV12-4 combines with J gene TRBJ1-5; 9 nucleotides agree with TRBD1. Germline trimming cut 5 bases from V and 2 bases from J; bases unmatched to any gene: 4. This CDR3 is built from 15 residues. The CDR3 DNA follows: TGTGCCAGCAGTCCGAGGACAGGGGGCAATCAGCCCCAGCATTTT. Protein product: CASSPRTGGNQPQHF.

This clonotype occurred many times. This chain links TRBV20-1 with TRBJ1-1; 7 nucleotides align to TRBD1. V was pared by 3 bases and J by 0 bases, with 10 bases of the junction left unmatched. The CDR3 is 16 residues long. Germline lookup yields CDR1 DFQATT and CDR2 SNEGSKA (reference sequence). The CDR3 DNA follows: TGCAGTGCTAGCCCCCCGAGGGGGCCTATGAACACTGAAGCTTTCTTT. The encoded protein is CSASPPRGPMNTEAFF.

J is TRBJ2-1 and V is TRBV15; the match to TRBD1 covers 7 bases. V gave up 0 bases and J gave up 6 bases; unmatched junction bases: 11. The CDR3 is made up of 17 amino acids. The germline V gene encodes CDR1 LNHNV and CDR2 YYDKDF (reference sequence). DNA of the CDR3: TGTGCCACCAGCAGAGATCTTGTGACAGGGACCGGCAATGAGCAGTTCTTC. Amino acid sequence: CATSRDLVTGTGNEQFF.

This chain connects TRBV7-2 to TRBJ2-5, with D perhaps assigned TRBD1 or TRBD2 (6 bases each). CDR1 is SGHTA and CDR2 is FQGNSA in the germline V gene. Trimming removed 5 bases at V and 4 bases at J, with 20 bases between. This CDR3 has 16 amino acids. The CDR3 loop reads CASSVGGGVRGETQYF. For the CDR3, the DNA is TGTGCCAGCAGCGTGGGGGGCGGGGTCCGGGGAGAGACCCAGTACTTC.

This clonotype was counted ten times or more. The V and J genes are TRBV2 and TRBJ2-7; either TRBD1 or TRBD2 may fit D (5 bases each). With 7 bases removed from V and 3 bases from J, the gap between germline ends came to 16 bases. The germline V gene has CDR1 SNHLY and CDR2 FYNNEI. The CDR3 is 14 amino acids. DNA of the CDR3: TGTGCCAGCATCCTCGGGGCGGCCGGCTACGAGCAGTACTTC. Amino acids: CASILGAAGYEQYF.

The chain has TRBV20-1 and TRBJ2-2; D might be TRBD1 or TRBD2, each matching 5 bases. Germline loops: CDR1 DFQATT, CDR2 SNEGSKA (reference sequence). The CDR3 sequence is 13 residues long. Trimming removed 6 bases at V and 6 bases at J, with 14 bases between. This CDR3 reads CSAAGTVAGELFF. In nucleotides, the CDR3 is TGCAGTGCAGCCGGGACCGTCGCCGGGGAGCTGTTTTTT.

This sequence joins TRBV7-9 and TRBJ2-5; D may correspond to TRBD1 or TRBD2 (5 bases each). The CDR3 runs to 15 residues. CDR1 and CDR2 (germline): SEHNR, FQNEAQ (reference sequence). Trimming removed 5 bases at V and 1 base at J, with 14 bases between. CDR3 nucleotide sequence: TGTGCCAGCAGCCCTAAAAGGGACGGCCAAGAGACCCAGTACTTC. Translated, it gives CASSPKRDGQETQYF.

The CDR3 spells CASTGTSSNEQFF. The DNA for the CDR3 is TGTGCCAGCACTGGGACTAGCAGTAATGAGCAGTTCTTC. This rearrangement joins TRBV2 to TRBJ2-1, with TRBD2 identical over 9 bases. This CDR3 spans 13 amino acids. CDR1 SNHLY and CDR2 FYNNEI come from the germline V gene. Trimming at V came to 7 bases and at J to 7 bases, leaving 5 bases not matched to a gene.

This clonotype was recorded many times. The chain is built from TRBV19 and TRBJ2-7; the D call may be TRBD1 or TRBD2 (6 bases each). The germline V and J ends were trimmed by 7 bases and 2 bases, with 9 bases remaining between them. Germline loops: CDR1 LNHDA, CDR2 SQIVND (reference sequence). The length of the CDR3 is 12 residues. CDR3 coding DNA: TGTGCCAGTAAGGGGGGTACCTACGAGCAGTACTTC. Its translation is CASKGGTYEQYF.

This clonotype was observed many times. This chain joins TRBV9 and TRBJ2-2; no clear D. This CDR3 region has 12 residues. V lost 5 bases, J lost 2 bases, and 4 bases lay in between. Looked up from germline, CDR1 is SGDLS and CDR2 is YYNGEE. CDR3 sequence reads: CASSPNTGELFF. In DNA, the CDR3 is TGTGCCAGCAGTCCCAACACCGGGGAGCTGTTTTTT.

The rearrangement uses TRBV25-1 and TRBJ2-2; D may correspond to TRBD1 or TRBD2 (6 bases each). CDR1 MGHDK and CDR2 SYGVNS come from the germline V gene. The CDR3 runs to 15 residues. Trimming pared 3 bases from V and 4 bases from J, leaving 12 bases between. For the CDR3, the DNA is TGTGCCAGCAGTGACCCCCGGGGGCGCACCGGGGAGCTGTTTTTT. It translates to CASSDPRGRTGELFF.

The chain combines TRBV5-1 with TRBJ2-7, with a possible D match to TRBD1 (5 bases). Trimming pared 0 bases from V and 3 bases from J, leaving 10 bases between. CDR1 is SGHRS, CDR2 YFSETQ, per germline. The CDR3 consists of 14 residues. The CDR3 protein is CASSLARQGYEQYF. The CDR3 bases are TGCGCCAGCAGCTTGGCGCGGCAGGGCTACGAGCAGTACTTC.

This clonotype was picked up many times. The chain has TRBV4-3 and TRBJ1-1, with D perhaps TRBD1 (6 bases). CDR3 length: 15 residues. V was shortened by 4 bases and J by 1 base, with 13 bases between the two germline ends. Germline V lookup: CDR1 LGHNA, CDR2 YSLEER. CDR3 protein: CASSPDEGGNTEAFF. The DNA for the CDR3 is TGCGCCAGCAGCCCCGATGAAGGGGGGAACACTGAAGCTTTCTTT.

This clonotype was seen a handful of times. V gene TRBV2 combines with J gene TRBJ2-3; 9 nucleotides line up with TRBD1. With V trimmed by 4 bases and J by 7 bases, 9 bases remained unmatched. There are 15 residues in the CDR3. In germline, CDR1 is SNHLY, CDR2 FYNNEI. CDR3 bases: TGTGCCAGCAGTGCCCTGGGACAGGGCGGAAATACGCAGTATTTT. This gives the protein CASSALGQGGNTQYF.

This sequence joins TRBV25-1 and TRBJ1-1, with D maybe TRBD1 (6 bases). Germline CDR1 is MGHDK and CDR2 is SYGVNS. This CDR3 is 15 amino acids long. The ends were cut back, 5 bases at V and 5 bases at J, with 18 bases in the middle. The DNA of the CDR3 is TGTGCCAGCAGTAACATGGGGCAGGGGTTGACTGAAGCTTTCTTT. It encodes CASSNMGQGLTEAFF.

Remarks on this clonotype: A much larger clone sits a single nucleotide away, making a read error possible. The V gene is TRBV5-4, the J gene TRBJ1-5; D gene ambiguous. The length of the CDR3 is 15 residues. Per germline, CDR1 SGHNT and CDR2 YYREEE (reference sequence). The V end lost 4 bases, the J end lost 7 bases, and 18 bases lay between the germline ends. CDR3 sequence: CASSPDYLFGQPQHF. Here the CDR3 DNA reads TGTGCCAGCAGCCCCGACTACCTTTTTGGACAGCCCCAGCATTTT.

In its sample, this clonotype was seen a few times. The chain has TRBV20-1 and TRBJ2-5, with D hard to call. The V end was cut by 1 base, the J end by 2 bases, with 11 bases between. Germline V gene data show CDR1 as DFQATT and CDR2 as SNEGSKA (reference sequence). CDR3 size: 14 residues. Here the CDR3 reads CSARVAGRQETQYF. The CDR3 coding sequence is TGCAGTGCTAGAGTTGCAGGCCGGCAAGAGACCCAGTACTTC.

The chain combines TRBV19 with TRBJ2-3; no clear D. The V and J ends lost 3 bases and 3 bases respectively, with 10 bases between them. The CDR3 consists of 14 residues. CDR1 is LNHDA and CDR2 is SQIVND in the germline V gene (reference sequence). The CDR3 DNA sequence: TGTGCCAGTAGTATCGGTCAGACTACAGATACGCAGTATTTT. Its protein is CASSIGQTTDTQYF.

The chain employs TRBV10-2 and TRBJ1-2, with TRBD1 matching over 8 bases. The CDR3 has 14 amino acids. Germline CDR1 reads WSHSY; CDR2 reads SAAADI. V lost 5 bases to trimming and J lost 4 bases; unmatched junction nucleotides: 6. The CDR3 nucleotides are TGCGCCAGCAGTCCCGGACAGGGCAGCTATGGCTACACCTTC. It yields the protein CASSPGQGSYGYTF.

This chain connects TRBV19 to TRBJ2-7, with TRBD1 matching over 8 bases. Trimming at V came to 6 bases and at J to 0 bases, leaving 7 bases not matched to a gene. This CDR3 region has 15 residues. CDR1 and CDR2 (germline): LNHDA, SQIVND (reference sequence). The CDR3 reads CASRSTGALSYEQYF. In nucleotides, the CDR3 is TGTGCCAGTAGGTCGACAGGGGCCCTCTCCTACGAGCAGTACTTC.

The rearrangement uses TRBV5-1 and TRBJ1-3, with no clear D. The germline gives CDR1 SGHRS, CDR2 YFSETQ. The V and J ends lost 6 bases and 0 bases respectively, with 13 bases between them. The CDR3 consists of 15 residues. This chain's CDR3 is CASMEGPASGNTIYF. DNA for the CDR3: TGCGCCAGCATGGAGGGTCCCGCCTCTGGAAACACCATATATTTT.

The rearrangement links TRBV6-1 to TRBJ2-7; 7 bases line up with TRBD1. Germline V lookup: CDR1 MNHNS, CDR2 SASEGT. This CDR3 is built from 14 residues. The V segment lost 6 bases and the J segment 4 bases; nucleotides outside the gene matches: 9. CDR3 coding DNA: TGTGCCAGCAGCCCGGGATACAGGGGTTACGAGCAGTACTTC. It yields the protein CASSPGYRGYEQYF.